The 20 T cell receptor beta chains listed next were all sequenced from one sample in a study of blood T cell repertoires in COVID-19 (dated by TCRdb to about 2020). Libraries were built with the immunoSEQ multiplex PCR assay. This immuneACCESS table, as held by TCRdb, lists in-frame sequences with V and J called but not all clones. Of the missing ones, under half trace to an unresolved V gene in checked studies; the others have no known cause. The sample table shows about 170,000 clones, and 85% to 90% are seen once. The ten top clones hold approximately 0.62% of the sample. What was sequenced was peripheral blood. The receptors come from a man aged 55 to 69 with COVID-19, enrolled during active disease.

This chain uses TRBV3-1 (or the pseudogene TRBV3-2) with TRBJ2-5; D gene ambiguous. The CDR3 covers 13 residues. V was pared by 2 bases and J by 6 bases, with 10 bases between. The V gene's germline CDR1 is LGHDT and CDR2 YNNKEL (reference sequence). CDR3 residues: CASSQWADKTQYF. In DNA, the CDR3 is TGTGCCAGCAGCCAATGGGCAGATAAGACCCAGTACTTC.

The chain combines TRBV10-3 with TRBJ2-1; TRBD1 is a possible D gene (6 bases). Deletions cut 2 bases from V and 6 bases from J, with 8 bases between. Germline CDR1 is ENHRY and CDR2 is SYGVKD. CDR3 length equals 13 residues. The CDR3 sequence is CAISEAGANEQFF. In DNA form, the CDR3 reads TGTGCCATCAGTGAGGCAGGGGCCAATGAGCAGTTCTTC.

The rearrangement uses TRBV7-2 and TRBJ2-1, with 8 bases aligning to TRBD2. The V gene's germline CDR1 is SGHTA and CDR2 FQGNSA. The CDR3 covers 15 residues. V lost 1 base and J lost 7; bases outside the gene matches: 6. The CDR3 protein is CASSLGSGRVNEQFF. The CDR3 region has the DNA TGTGCCAGCAGCTTAGGTTCCGGGAGGGTTAATGAGCAGTTCTTC.

The gene calls are TRBV6-6 and TRBJ1-3, with TRBD1 as a possible D gene (5 bases). The CDR3 consists of 15 residues. Germline V gene sequence: CDR1 MNHNY, CDR2 SVGAGI (reference sequence). Trimming left V 5 bases short and J 2 bases short, with 13 bases between. The CDR3 loop is CASSAQGTAGNTIYF. CDR3 DNA: TGTGCCAGCAGTGCGCAGGGTACGGCTGGAAACACCATATATTTT.

The chain combines TRBV6-2 or TRBV6-3 with TRBJ1-1; unclear D gene. V lost 5 bases and J 0 bases, leaving 7 bases between the germline ends. The CDR3 is 13 amino acids. Germline CDR1 reads MNHEY; CDR2 reads SVGEGT. CDR3 protein: CASSNTLNTEAFF. For the CDR3, the DNA is TGTGCCAGCAGTAACACCCTGAACACTGAAGCTTTCTTT.

The chain carries TRBV19 and TRBJ1-5, with 9 positions matching TRBD1. Per the germline V gene, CDR1 is LNHDA and CDR2 is SQIVND (reference sequence). The CDR3 is 14 residues long. J was trimmed by 6 bases and V by 5 bases; bases with no gene match: 5. CDR3 amino acids: CASSEQGAFQPQHF. CDR3 nucleotide sequence: TGTGCCAGTAGTGAACAGGGGGCGTTTCAGCCCCAGCATTTT.

This chain links TRBV7-9 with TRBJ1-2; a possible D gene is TRBD1 (6 bases). Germline V gives CDR1 SEHNR, CDR2 FQNEAQ (reference sequence). V lost 3 bases, J lost 8 bases, and 16 bases lay in between. The length of the CDR3 is 14 residues. The CDR3 spells CASSLNGGARGYTF. The CDR3 nucleotides are TGTGCCAGCAGCTTGAATGGGGGCGCGAGGGGCTACACCTTC. Supplemented by reference TRBV7-9 and TRBJ1-2, the full variable domain reads DTGVSQNPRHKITKRGQNVTFRCDPISEHNRLYWYRQTLGQGPEFLTYFQNEAQLEKSRLLSDRFSAERPKGSFSTLEIQRTEQGDSAMYLCASSLNGGARGYTFGSGTRLTVV.

V usage is TRBV6-1 and J usage is TRBJ1-1; 9 bases line up with TRBD1. This CDR3 contains 14 residues. Germline V CDR1 and CDR2: MNHNS, SASEGT. The J segment lost 2 bases and the V segment lost 7 bases, leaving 5 bases of the junction unmatched. The DNA for the CDR3 is TGTGCCAGCAAATGGACAGGGGTTAACACTGAAGCTTTCTTT. It is translated as CASKWTGVNTEAFF.

V gene TRBV6-6 combines with J gene TRBJ1-2; D gene uncertain. The CDR3 is made up of 15 amino acids. The germline V and J ends were trimmed by 6 bases and 4 bases, with 18 bases remaining between them. Germline lookup yields CDR1 MNHNY and CDR2 SVGAGI (reference sequence). CDR3 region: CASSPSAGLGYGYTF. CDR3 nucleotide sequence: TGTGCCAGCAGCCCCAGTGCGGGTTTAGGCTATGGCTACACCTTC.

The chain combines TRBV29-1 with TRBJ2-5, with TRBD1 matching 9 bases. The V gene's germline CDR1 is SQVTM and CDR2 ANQGSEA. V was pared by 2 bases and J by 4 bases, with 2 bases of the junction left unmatched. This CDR3 is built from 13 residues. The CDR3 nucleotides read TGCAGCGTTGAAAGGGGACAGGGAGAGACCCAGTACTTC. It translates to CSVERGQGETQYF.

This chain uses TRBV12-3 or TRBV12-4 with TRBJ1-2; perhaps TRBD1 as D (6 bases). The CDR3 has 13 amino acids. V dropped 3 bases and J dropped 6 bases, with 11 bases sitting between them. The CDR3 sequence is CASSLGQWDGYTF. In nucleotides, the CDR3 is TGTGCCAGCAGTTTGGGACAATGGGATGGCTACACCTTC.

The chain is built from TRBV7-8 and TRBJ1-5, with a tentative D call TRBD1 (5 bases). The CDR3 runs 15 residues. With 5 bases removed from V and 0 bases from J, the gap between germline ends came to 11 bases. Per germline, CDR1 SGHVS and CDR2 FQNEAQ. This chain's CDR3 is CASSQTAYSNQPQHF. In DNA, the CDR3 is TGTGCCAGCAGCCAGACAGCTTATAGCAATCAGCCCCAGCATTTT.

This chain joins TRBV11-2 and TRBJ1-1; 7 bases are shared with TRBD1. The CDR3 is 15 amino acids. V was clipped by 2 bases and J by 4 bases; unmatched bases: 7. CDR1 is SGHAT and CDR2 is FQNNGV in the germline V gene. Here the CDR3 reads CASSLTGAGGTEAFF. CDR3 nucleotides: TGTGCCAGCAGCTTAACTGGGGCAGGGGGCACTGAAGCTTTCTTT.

This chain connects TRBV9 to TRBJ2-5, with a tentative D call TRBD2 (5 bases). This CDR3 is 14 amino acids long. The V gene's germline CDR1 is SGDLS and CDR2 YYNGEE. V was pared by 4 bases and J by 4 bases, with 14 bases between. CDR3 protein: CASSPTGLAETQYF. In nucleotides, the CDR3 is TGTGCCAGCAGCCCGACGGGGTTGGCAGAGACCCAGTACTTC.

V and J are TRBV12-3 or TRBV12-4 and TRBJ2-7; D not certain. The CDR3 is 12 residues long. V dropped 3 bases and J dropped 3 bases, with 6 bases sitting between them. CDR3 nucleotide sequence: TGTGCCAGCAGTTTTAATGTCTACGAGCAGTACTTC. Amino acids: CASSFNVYEQYF.

In its sample, this clone was seen once. V and J are TRBV24-1 and TRBJ2-3; D is unclear. With 0 bases removed from V and 3 bases from J, the gap between germline ends came to 3 bases. CDR1 KGHDR and CDR2 SFDVKD come from the germline V gene. This CDR3 has 13 residues. The CDR3 sequence is CATSDLQTDTQYF. The DNA for the CDR3 is TGTGCCACCAGTGATTTGCAGACAGATACGCAGTATTTT.

The chain employs TRBV7-9 and TRBJ1-1; perhaps TRBD1 as D (6 bases). From germline, CDR1 is SEHNR and CDR2 FQNEAQ (reference sequence). The CDR3 is 16 residues long. V lost 4 bases to trimming and J lost 0 bases, with 15 bases between them. The CDR3 coding sequence is TGTGCCAGCAGCTCGGGAACAGGGATCTTGAACACTGAAGCTTTCTTT. The encoded protein is CASSSGTGILNTEAFF.

This clone came up once. The genes are TRBV6-2 or TRBV6-3 and TRBJ2-7; D possibly corresponds to TRBD2 (6 bases). Germline CDR1 reads MNHEY; CDR2 reads SVGEGT. The CDR3 length is 13 residues. The V end lost 5 bases, the J end lost 5 bases, and 13 bases lay between the germline ends. CDR3 coding DNA: TGTGCCAGCAGTCAACCGGGACTTAACGAGCAGTACTTC. Its translation: CASSQPGLNEQYF.

The chain employs TRBV7-3 and TRBJ1-1; D ambiguous. The CDR3 sequence is 13 residues long. Germline V CDR1 and CDR2: SGHTA, FQGTGA. Trimming pared 6 bases from V and 4 bases from J, leaving 12 bases between. The CDR3 bases are TGTGCCAGCAGTACAGATCCGAGCACTGAAGCTTTCTTT. Translating gives CASSTDPSTEAFF. Filled out from reference TRBV7-3 and TRBJ1-1, the complete variable domain reads GAGVSQTPSNKVTEKGKYVELRCDPISGHTALYWYRQSLGQGPEFLIYFQGTGAADDSGLPNDRFFAVRPEGSVSTLKIQRTERGDSAVYLCASSTDPSTEAFFGQGTRLTVV.

The genes are TRBV20-1 and TRBJ1-4; TRBD1 matches at 7 bases. Per the germline V gene, CDR1 is DFQATT and CDR2 is SNEGSKA (reference sequence). The trim removed 3 bases at V and 0 bases at J, leaving 13 bases unmatched. This CDR3 has 18 amino acids. DNA of the CDR3: TGCAGTGCTAGTATAATTCCCGGGACAGCTGCAACTAATGAAAAACTGTTTTTT. Its protein is CSASIIPGTAATNEKLFF.